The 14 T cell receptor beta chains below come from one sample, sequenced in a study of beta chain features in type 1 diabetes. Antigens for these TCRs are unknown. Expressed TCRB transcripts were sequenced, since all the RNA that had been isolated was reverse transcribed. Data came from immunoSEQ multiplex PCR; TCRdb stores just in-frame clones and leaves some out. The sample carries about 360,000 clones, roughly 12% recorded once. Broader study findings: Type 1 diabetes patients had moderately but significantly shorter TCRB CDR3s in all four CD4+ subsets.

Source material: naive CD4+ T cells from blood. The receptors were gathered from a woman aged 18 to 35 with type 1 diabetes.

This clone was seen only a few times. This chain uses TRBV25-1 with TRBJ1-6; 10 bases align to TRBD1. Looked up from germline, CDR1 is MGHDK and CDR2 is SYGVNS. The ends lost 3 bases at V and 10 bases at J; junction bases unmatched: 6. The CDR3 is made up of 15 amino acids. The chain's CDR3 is CASSEQGTGESPLHF. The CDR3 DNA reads TGTGCCAGCAGTGAGCAGGGGACAGGGGAATCACCCCTCCACTTT.

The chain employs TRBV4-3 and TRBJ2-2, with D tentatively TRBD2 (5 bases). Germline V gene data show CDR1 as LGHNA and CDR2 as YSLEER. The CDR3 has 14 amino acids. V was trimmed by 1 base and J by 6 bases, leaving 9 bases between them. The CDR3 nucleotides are TGCGCCAGCAGCCAAGGGTCGGGGTCCGGGGAGCTGTTTTTT. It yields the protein CASSQGSGSGELFF.

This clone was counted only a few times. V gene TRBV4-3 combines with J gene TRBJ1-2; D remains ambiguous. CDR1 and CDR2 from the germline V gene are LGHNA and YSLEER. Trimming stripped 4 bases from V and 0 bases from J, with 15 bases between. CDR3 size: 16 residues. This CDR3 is CASSRDLSGPNYGYTF. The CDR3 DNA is TGCGCCAGCAGCCGAGACCTCAGCGGACCTAACTATGGCTACACCTTC.

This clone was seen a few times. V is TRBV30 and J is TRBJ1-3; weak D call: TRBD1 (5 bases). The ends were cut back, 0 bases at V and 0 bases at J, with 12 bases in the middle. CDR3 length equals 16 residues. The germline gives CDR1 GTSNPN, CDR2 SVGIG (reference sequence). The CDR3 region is CAWSVNLGGSGNTIYF. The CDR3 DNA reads TGTGCCTGGAGTGTAAATTTGGGGGGCTCTGGAAACACCATATATTTT.

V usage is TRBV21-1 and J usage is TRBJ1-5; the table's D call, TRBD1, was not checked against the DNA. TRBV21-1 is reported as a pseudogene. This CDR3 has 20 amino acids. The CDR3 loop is CASSNGSGAPIRHGNQPQHF. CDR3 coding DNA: TGTGCCAGCAGCAATGGATCTGGGGCACCAATACGACACGGCAATCAGCCCCAGCATTTT.

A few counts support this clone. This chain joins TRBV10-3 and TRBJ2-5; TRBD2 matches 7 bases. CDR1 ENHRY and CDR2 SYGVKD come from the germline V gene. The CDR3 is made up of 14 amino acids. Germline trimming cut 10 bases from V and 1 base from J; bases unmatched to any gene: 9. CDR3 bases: TGTGCCACCAACCGCGGGACTATCCAAGAGACCCAGTACTTC. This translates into CATNRGTIQETQYF.

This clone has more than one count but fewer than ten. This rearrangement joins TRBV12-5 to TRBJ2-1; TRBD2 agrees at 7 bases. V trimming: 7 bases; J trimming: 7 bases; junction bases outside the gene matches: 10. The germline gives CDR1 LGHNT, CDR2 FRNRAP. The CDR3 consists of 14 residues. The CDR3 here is CASDSGSGKNEQFF. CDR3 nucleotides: TGTGCTAGTGATTCGGGCAGCGGGAAGAATGAGCAGTTCTTC.

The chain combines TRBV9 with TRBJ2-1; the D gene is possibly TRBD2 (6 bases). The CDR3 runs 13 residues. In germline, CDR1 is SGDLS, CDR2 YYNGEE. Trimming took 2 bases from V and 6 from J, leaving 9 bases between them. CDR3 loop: CASSVASANEQFF. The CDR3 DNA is TGTGCCAGCAGCGTTGCTAGCGCCAATGAGCAGTTCTTC.

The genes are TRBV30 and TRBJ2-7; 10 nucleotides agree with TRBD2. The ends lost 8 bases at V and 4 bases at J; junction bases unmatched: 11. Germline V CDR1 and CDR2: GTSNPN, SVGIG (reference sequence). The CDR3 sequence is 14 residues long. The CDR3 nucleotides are TGTGCCGCCTCTTGGACTAGCGGTTCTTACGAGCAGTACTTC. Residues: CAASWTSGSYEQYF.

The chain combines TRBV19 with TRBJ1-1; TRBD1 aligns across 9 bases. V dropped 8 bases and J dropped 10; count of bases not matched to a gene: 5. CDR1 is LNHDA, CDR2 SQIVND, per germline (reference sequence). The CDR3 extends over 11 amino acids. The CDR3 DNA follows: TGTGCCAGTTGGGACAGGGTGGCAGCTTTCTTT. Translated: CASWDRVAAFF.

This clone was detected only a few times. CDR3 coding DNA: TGCGCCAGCAGGCCAGGGTTGGATCAGCCCCAGCATTTT. Residues: CASRPGLDQPQHF. V usage is TRBV5-1 and J usage is TRBJ1-5, with D tentatively TRBD1 (5 bases). Trimming shortened V by 5 bases and J by 5 bases, and 11 bases separated the two germline ends. The length of the CDR3 is 13 residues. Germline V gene lookup returns CDR1 SGHRS and CDR2 YFSETQ.

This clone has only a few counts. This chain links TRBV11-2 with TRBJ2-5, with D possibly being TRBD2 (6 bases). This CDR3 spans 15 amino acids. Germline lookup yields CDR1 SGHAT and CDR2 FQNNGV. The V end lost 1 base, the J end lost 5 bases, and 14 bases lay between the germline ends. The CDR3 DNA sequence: TGTGCCAGCAGCTTAGCCGGGGGATCTGCGGAGACCCAGTACTTC. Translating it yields CASSLAGGSAETQYF. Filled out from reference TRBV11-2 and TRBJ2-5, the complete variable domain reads EAGVAQSPRYKIIEKRQSVAFWCNPISGHATLYWYQQILGQGPKLLIQFQNNGVVDDSQLPKDRFSAERLKGVDSTLKIQPAKLEDSAVYLCASSLAGGSAETQYFGPGTRLLVL.

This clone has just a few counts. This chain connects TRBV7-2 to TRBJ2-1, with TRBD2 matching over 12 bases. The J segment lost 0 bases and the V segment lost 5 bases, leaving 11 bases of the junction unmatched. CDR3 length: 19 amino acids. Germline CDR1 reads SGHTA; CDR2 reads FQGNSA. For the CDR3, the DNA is TGTGCCAGCAGCCTTACTAGCGGGGGGCCCGTCAGCTCCTACAATGAGCAGTTCTTC. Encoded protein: CASSLTSGGPVSSYNEQFF.

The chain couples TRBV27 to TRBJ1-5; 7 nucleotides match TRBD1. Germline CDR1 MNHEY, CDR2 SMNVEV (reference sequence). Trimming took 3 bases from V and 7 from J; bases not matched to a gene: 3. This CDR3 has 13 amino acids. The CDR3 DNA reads TGTGCCAGCAGTTTCAGGGGGGACCAGCCCCAGCATTTT. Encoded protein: CASSFRGDQPQHF.